This T cell receptor (beta chain) came from a study of CD8 T cells in ankylosing spondylitis. At least ten counts were recorded for this clonotype. Antigen: not known. Study-wide findings and caveats: Significant enrichment of disease-linked clones was reported in matched ankylosing spondylitis synovial fluid. Earlier work had already found some motif variants in reactive arthritis synovial fluid and blood. Ankylosing spondylitis blood appeared to be characterized by a TCR beta motif of several highly homologous variants.

V was trimmed by 1 base and J by 2 bases, leaving 9 bases between them. In germline, CDR1 is SGHTA, CDR2 FQGNSA. The CDR3 has 15 residues. Each TCR beta library was made by quantitative 5'-RACE that incorporated molecular barcodes. MiXCR, applied by TCRdb to the 5' RACE reads, yields one record per CDR3 protein. The sample lists about 220,000 distinct CDR3 sequences; 7.3% were seen once. This receptor was taken from a male donor with ankylosing spondylitis. Sequences were obtained from blood, either unsorted or a sorted T cell fraction (not recorded which). This rearrangement joins TRBV7-2 to TRBJ2-4; possible D gene TRBD1, 5 bases. The CDR3 protein is CASSLDDRTKNIQYF. In nucleotides, the CDR3 is TGTGCCAGCAGCTTAGATGACAGAACCAAAAACATTCAGTACTTC. The variable domain in full, with the rest retrieved from reference TRBV7-2 and TRBJ2-4, is GAGVSQSPSNKVTEKGKDVELRCDPISGHTALYWYRQSLGQGLEFLIYFQGNSAPDKSGLPSDRFSAERTGGSVSTLTIQRTQQEDSAVYLCASSLDDRTKNIQYFGAGTRLSVL.